This T cell receptor (beta chain) was sequenced for a study of liver allograft versus peripheral blood T cells. Overall study context: Recipients' peripheral blood supplied the T cell receptor repertoires against which those in transplanted livers were compared. Findings and limits, study-wide: There were reportedly differences between T cell receptor repertoires inside liver allografts and those in peripheral blood.

About this clonotype itself: Antigen specificity is unknown.

CDR1 is DFQATT, CDR2 SNEGSKA, per germline (reference sequence). The germline V and J ends were trimmed by 1 base and 5 bases, with 13 bases remaining between them. This CDR3 has 14 amino acids. TCRdb re-derived calls from the reads in MiXCR, one entry per CDR3 protein. The sample has about 7,900 distinct CDR3 sequences; about a sixth are singletons. This clonotype was obtained from a human patient who had a liver transplant. Some T cells may have originated in the graft donor. The genes are TRBV20-1 and TRBJ2-3; possibly TRBD2 for D (6 bases). The CDR3 loop reads CSARGGEIRDTQYF. DNA of the CDR3: TGCAGTGCTAGAGGGGGGGAGATCCGAGATACGCAGTATTTT.